Below, 21 T cell receptor beta chains from the same sample are listed, as sequenced in a study of breast tumors, draining lymph nodes, adjacent tissues. Samples came from axillary lymph nodes draining the breast cancer. TCRdb reprocessed the multiplex PCR reads via MiXCR and lists one record per CDR3 protein. The data contain 200,000 or so distinct CDR3 sequences, 25% to 40% of them singletons. Sequenced: axillary lymph node tissue. These TCRs come from a female donor with breast cancer. Some clones in this sample may be carry-over from other donors' samples.

The gene calls are TRBV7-2 and TRBJ2-7, with 13 nucleotides matching TRBD2. The ends lost 4 bases at V and 7 bases at J; junction bases unmatched: 7. The CDR3 extends over 15 amino acids. Germline assignment: CDR1 SGHTA and CDR2 FQGNSA. The CDR3 reads CASSSGLAGSEEQYF. The CDR3, as DNA: TGTGCCAGCAGCTCGGGACTAGCGGGATCGGAAGAGCAGTACTTC. Supplemented by reference TRBV7-2 and TRBJ2-7, the full variable domain reads GAGVSQSPSNKVTEKGKDVELRCDPISGHTALYWYRQSLGQGLEFLIYFQGNSAPDKSGLPSDRFSAERTGGSVSTLTIQRTQQEDSAVYLCASSSGLAGSEEQYFGPGTRLTVT.

The count of this clonotype is one. This sequence joins TRBV5-1 and TRBJ2-3; D perhaps matches TRBD2 (5 bases). Trimming shortened V by 4 bases and J by 12 bases, and 18 bases separated the two germline ends. Germline CDR1 and CDR2: SGHRS and YFSETQ. The CDR3 has 13 amino acids. Here the CDR3 DNA reads TGCGCCAGCAGCCACGGGGAAGGCGACGACCAGTATTTT. Protein sequence: CASSHGEGDDQYF.

Concerning this clonotype itself: This may stem from a read error, because a much larger clone lies one nucleotide away. The J gene is TRBJ2-7, the V gene TRBV6-1; D is possibly TRBD2 (6 bases). The V gene's germline CDR1 is MNHNS and CDR2 SASEGT. The CDR3 spans 15 residues. V lost 5 bases, J lost 4 bases, and 18 bases lay in between. The CDR3, as DNA: TGTGCCAGCAGTCATACCGGGACTGGACTATACGAGCAGTACTTC. Translated: CASSHTGTGLYEQYF.

This clonotype was seen ten or more times. This chain uses TRBV6-5 with TRBJ2-3; D remains unclear. Germline V lookup: CDR1 MNHEY, CDR2 SVGAGI. V lost 5 bases and J lost 0, with 12 bases in between. The CDR3 is 15 residues long. For the CDR3, the DNA is TGTGCCAGCAGTCCAAGGACGGTGAGCACAGATACGCAGTATTTT. This encodes CASSPRTVSTDTQYF.

The genes are TRBV25-1 and TRBJ2-3, with D possibly matching TRBD2 (6 bases). Trimming pared 1 base from V and 4 bases from J, leaving 12 bases between. Germline values: CDR1 MGHDK, CDR2 SYGVNS. This CDR3 is 15 amino acids long. CDR3 sequence reads: CASSELTSLADTQYF. DNA of the CDR3: TGTGCCAGCAGTGAATTAACTAGCCTCGCAGATACGCAGTATTTT.

This rearrangement joins TRBV6-4 to TRBJ1-5; possible D gene TRBD1, 6 bases. The CDR3 is 22 amino acids. From germline, CDR1 is MRHNA and CDR2 SNTAGT. V lost 3 bases and J lost 5, with 35 bases in between. Here the CDR3 DNA reads TGTGCCAGCAGTGAGAGCTCACAGGGAGAAAAGGGACTAGCGTCCCCTTATCAGCCCCAGCATTTT. This gives the protein CASSESSQGEKGLASPYQPQHF.

This clonotype has only one observation. The V call is TRBV9, the J call TRBJ2-2; D unclear. Germline values: CDR1 SGDLS, CDR2 YYNGEE. With 4 bases removed from V and 5 bases from J, the gap between germline ends came to 18 bases. This CDR3 region has 16 residues. In DNA, the CDR3 is TGTGCCAGCAGCCCACCTGGAAATGCGATTACCGGGGAGCTGTTTTTT. This sequence encodes CASSPPGNAITGELFF.

This clonotype was picked up a small number of times. The chain joins TRBV27 to TRBJ2-4; 9 nucleotides line up with TRBD1. V lost 0 bases to trimming and J lost 8 bases; unmatched junction nucleotides: 11. The length of the CDR3 is 17 residues. The germline gives CDR1 MNHEY, CDR2 SMNVEV (reference sequence). CDR3 amino acids: CASSLSGTGRVDHIQYF. The CDR3, as DNA: TGTGCCAGCAGTTTATCCGGGACAGGGAGGGTTGACCACATTCAGTACTTC.

The DNA of the CDR3 is TGTGCCAGCAGTGACAGGGGGGCCGGGGAGCCCCAGCATTTT. Residues: CASSDRGAGEPQHF. This chain uses TRBV2 with TRBJ1-5; the match to TRBD1 covers 7 bases. The germline V gene encodes CDR1 SNHLY and CDR2 FYNNEI. CDR3 length equals 14 residues. The V gene end was trimmed by 3 bases and the J gene end by 8 bases; junction bases not matched to a gene: 7.

This clonotype was seen many times. The rearrangement uses TRBV2 and TRBJ2-3; tentative D call: TRBD2 (5 bases). Trimming shortened V by 11 bases and J by 4 bases, and 16 bases separated the two germline ends. This CDR3 has 13 residues. Germline CDR1 SNHLY, CDR2 FYNNEI. This CDR3 is CARVGSGADTQYF. The CDR3 DNA sequence: TGTGCCCGAGTGGGGAGTGGGGCAGATACGCAGTATTTT.

This clonotype has more than one count but fewer than ten. V is TRBV6-1 and J is TRBJ2-1; D ambiguous. This CDR3 region has 15 residues. V was shortened by 2 bases and J by 7 bases, with 15 bases between the two germline ends. CDR1 is MNHNS, CDR2 SASEGT, per germline. CDR3 in DNA: TGTGCCAGCAGTGAACCGACTTCTTCAGCGAATGAGCAGTTCTTC. Encoded protein: CASSEPTSSANEQFF.

V is TRBV15 and J is TRBJ1-6; maybe TRBD1 (5 bases). Germline V CDR1 and CDR2: LNHNV, YYDKDF (reference sequence). Trimming left V 1 base short and J 10 bases short, with 11 bases between. The CDR3 has 14 amino acids. CDR3 DNA: TGTGCCACCAGCAGAGGGGGGGGGAAATCACCCCTCCACTTT. It encodes CATSRGGGKSPLHF.

There are many counts of this clonotype. The J gene is TRBJ2-1, the V gene TRBV11-3, with a possible D match to TRBD2 (5 bases). Germline V lookup: CDR1 SGHNT, CDR2 YENEEA. The CDR3 has 13 residues. Between the trimmed V and J ends, which lost 3 bases and 7 bases, there was a span of 10 bases. CDR3 coding DNA: TGTGCCAGCAGCTTGGAACGGGGAAATGAGCAGTTCTTC. Its translation: CASSLERGNEQFF.

The table lists this clonotype with many counts. No conserved phenylalanine or tryptophan ends this CDR3, so it is likely a read error. The V and J genes are TRBV7-9 and TRBJ1-2; tentatively, D is TRBD1 (5 bases). Germline CDR1 and CDR2: SEHNR and FQNEAQ (reference sequence). V was cut by 1 base and J by 4 bases, with 10 bases left in between. This CDR3 is built from 14 residues. The chain's CDR3 is CASSLEGAVYGYTL. The CDR3 region has the DNA TGTGCCAGCAGCTTAGAAGGGGCTGTCTATGGCTACACCCTC.

The table lists this clonotype with many counts. The gene calls are TRBV6-1 and TRBJ2-2; TRBD1 is a possible D gene (5 bases). CDR3 length: 14 residues. Trimming took 3 bases from V and 7 from J, leaving 12 bases between them. Germline V CDR1 and CDR2: MNHNS, SASEGT. CDR3 sequence: CASSEVQGYGELFF. CDR3 sequence (DNA): TGTGCCAGCAGTGAGGTTCAGGGATACGGGGAGCTGTTTTTT.

This clonotype has ten or more counts. The chain carries TRBV12-3 or TRBV12-4 and TRBJ2-1; 8 positions agree with TRBD1. V lost 4 bases and J lost 3; bases outside the gene matches: 5. The CDR3 extends over 15 amino acids. The CDR3 DNA reads TGTGCCAGCAGTTCTCGACAGGGGTACTACAATGAGCAGTTCTTC. Its protein is CASSSRQGYYNEQFF.

This clonotype was detected ten times or more. The V and J genes are TRBV5-6 and TRBJ2-7, with D tentatively TRBD1 or TRBD2 (6 bases each). The V end was cut by 5 bases, the J end by 3 bases, with 18 bases between. Germline lookup yields CDR1 SGHDT and CDR2 YYEEEE. The CDR3 length is 15 residues. DNA for the CDR3: TGTGCCAGCAGTCCCAGGGGAGGCCTCCACTACGAGCAGTACTTC. Its translation is CASSPRGGLHYEQYF.

This clonotype was detected ten times or more. The chain carries TRBV19 and TRBJ1-4, with D possibly being TRBD1 (6 bases). Trimming cost V 5 bases and J 1 base, with 8 bases left between them. Germline V gene sequence: CDR1 LNHDA, CDR2 SQIVND (reference sequence). The CDR3 has 14 residues. CDR3 region: CASSLTGTNEKLFF. CDR3 bases: TGTGCCAGTAGTTTGACAGGAACTAATGAAAAACTGTTTTTT.

Regarding this clonotype: At one of its ends the junction is not consistent with the germline gene, which may arise from a read error. The V gene is TRBV14, the J gene TRBJ1-2; unclear D gene. There are 15 residues in the CDR3. Per the germline V gene, CDR1 is SGHDN and CDR2 is FVKESK. CDR3 sequence (DNA): TGTGCCAGCAGCCAAGGAGAAGCGGGGAACTATGGCTCCACCTTC. Protein sequence: CASSQGEAGNYGSTF.

This clonotype has at least ten counts. A much larger clone is a single base away; this may be a read error. The chain has TRBV7-3 and TRBJ1-5, with D possibly being TRBD1 (6 bases). The germline CDR1 and CDR2 sequences are SGHTA and FQGTGA. CDR3 length equals 20 residues. The V end lost 3 bases, the J end lost 7 bases, and 31 bases lay between the germline ends. CDR3 protein: CASSFRLKGGGIRPDQPQHF. The DNA of the CDR3 is TGTGCCAGCAGCTTTAGATTGAAGGGGGGAGGAATACGACCTGACCAGCCCCAGCATTTT.

The V call is TRBV10-3, the J call TRBJ2-2; 7 nucleotides match TRBD1. Germline V gene lookup returns CDR1 ENHRY and CDR2 SYGVKD. This CDR3 is 16 amino acids long. J lost 2 bases, V lost 0 bases, and 3 bases had no gene match. CDR3 protein: CAISESGGGNTGELFF. In DNA form, the CDR3 reads TGTGCCATCAGTGAGTCAGGGGGCGGAAACACCGGGGAGCTGTTTTTT.